This T cell receptor (beta chain) was identified in a study of CD8 T cells in ankylosing spondylitis. TCRdb reprocessed the 5' RACE reads via MiXCR and lists one record per CDR3 protein. Here the sample spans roughly 240,000 distinct CDR3 sequences, roughly a third being singletons. The V end was cut by 3 bases, the J end by 15 bases, with 18 bases between. CDR1 is ENHRY, CDR2 SYGVKD, per germline. The CDR3 totals 13 residues. With regard to this clonotype: Antigen: not known.

Findings and limits, study-wide: Reported data indicate significant enrichment of disease-linked clones within matched ankylosing spondylitis synovial fluid. Some motif variants had been reported before (in reactive arthritis synovial fluid and blood). Disease-linked clones had a CD8+ phenotype and relatively low frequency in peripheral blood.

Sequenced: blood, either unsorted or a sorted T cell fraction (not recorded which). The TCR originated in a male donor with ankylosing spondylitis or in good health (not recorded which). The chain links TRBV10-3 to TRBJ2-1; D remains ambiguous. The CDR3 nucleotides are TGTGCCATCAGTGAAAATCCAGCCCGAGATCCGTTCTTC. Its protein is CAISENPARDPFF.